A selection of T cell receptor beta chains follows, all from one sample in a study of T cell changes during pregnancy in multiple sclerosis. This table comes from immunoSEQ multiplex PCR, and its TCRdb copy is limited to in-frame clones, with some not included. Altogether 70,000 to 95,000 clones are present, 80% to 95% being singletons, with the ten largest covering about 4.5%. Sequenced here: peripheral blood, sampled in the first trimester of pregnancy. Source of these receptors: a female donor with multiple sclerosis, enrolled in a pregnancy study. CDR3s include the opening cysteine and the closing phenylalanine or tryptophan. The order of the fields is J gene, clone size, D gene, V gene, CDR3 DNA, CDR3 protein. The D gene is left open where the match is weak. Not every row has a clone size; where given, it reads once, few, many or a size class.

J: TRBJ2-7
size: once
D: NA
V: TRBV6-5
DNA: TGTGCCAGCAGCGACCCAGGGGATCGCTACGAGCAGTACTTC
CDR3: CASSDPGDRYEQYF

J: TRBJ1-4
size: NA
D: TRBD1
V: TRBV9
DNA: TGTGCCAGCAGCGTAGTACGGGACAGGGCAACTAATGAAAAACTGTTTTTT
CDR3: CASSVVRDRATNEKLFF

J: TRBJ1-3
size: NA
D: NA
V: TRBV29-1
DNA: TGCAGCACACGACAAGCCTCTGGAAACACCATATATTTT
CDR3: CSTRQASGNTIYF

J: TRBJ2-2
size: NA
D: TRBD2
V: TRBV12-5
DNA: TGTGCTAGTGGTTCCAGCGGGGGGACCGGGGAGCTGTTTTTT
CDR3: CASGSSGGTGELFF

J: TRBJ2-7
size: NA
D: NA
V: TRBV7-9
DNA: TGTGCCAGCAGCTCGCCCGACAGGATGGTTTACGAGCAGTACTTC
CDR3: CASSSPDRMVYEQYF

J: TRBJ2-2
size: NA
D: NA
V: TRBV2
DNA: TGTGCCAGCAGTGAAGAAGATAGCCGCGGCACCGGGGAGCTGTTTTTT
CDR3: CASSEEDSRGTGELFF

J: TRBJ1-2
size: NA
D: NA
V: TRBV7-2
DNA: TGTGCCAGCAGCTCTCGCGAGATATATGGCTACACCTTC
CDR3: CASSSREIYGYTF

J: TRBJ2-3
size: NA
D: TRBD2
V: TRBV27
DNA: TGTGCCAGCAGAGCTGGACTAGCGGATTCAGATACGCAGTATTTT
CDR3: CASRAGLADSDTQYF

J: TRBJ2-5
size: NA
D: TRBD2
V: TRBV10-2
DNA: TGCGCCAGCAGTGAGCGGGGGGAGGAGACCCAGTACTTC
CDR3: CASSERGEETQYF

J: TRBJ2-1
size: once
D: TRBD2
V: TRBV10-3
DNA: TGTGCCATAAGGACTAGCCAAGGAGTCTCAAACAATGAGCAGTTCTTC
CDR3: CAIRTSQGVSNNEQFF

J: TRBJ2-1
size: NA
D: NA
V: TRBV28
DNA: TGTGCCAGCAGTTTGGAGACGGTGAGCTCCTACAATGAGCAGTTCTTC
CDR3: CASSLETVSSYNEQFF

J: TRBJ1-1
size: NA
D: TRBD1
V: TRBV5-1
DNA: TGCGCCAGCAGCGACGGGACAGGGGGCCTTGCAAGTGAAGCTTTCTTT
CDR3: CASSDGTGGLASEAFF

J: TRBJ1-3
size: NA
D: TRBD1
V: TRBV2
DNA: TGTGCCAACCTAGTCCCGGGACAGGATTCCTCTGGAAACACCATATATTTT
CDR3: CANLVPGQDSSGNTIYF

J: TRBJ2-6
size: NA
D: NA
V: TRBV7-9
DNA: TGTGCCAGCAGGCAAACCGGACAGCAAGGCTCTGGGGCCAACGTCCTGACTTTC
CDR3: CASRQTGQQGSGANVLTF

J: TRBJ2-7
size: once
D: TRBD1
V: TRBV5-4
DNA: TGTGCCAGCAGTTTAGGTCGGACAGGGTTCTCCTACGAGCAGTACTTC
CDR3: CASSLGRTGFSYEQYF

J: TRBJ1-5
size: NA
D: NA
V: TRBV7-6
DNA: TGTGCCAGCAGCGCCGGTCCACTCGATCAGCCCCAGCATTTT
CDR3: CASSAGPLDQPQHF

J: TRBJ1-1
size: NA
D: NA
V: TRBV14
DNA: TGTGCCAGCAGCCAAGATATCTCTGAAGCTTTCTTT
CDR3: CASSQDISEAFF

J: TRBJ2-7
size: NA
D: NA
V: TRBV7-8
DNA: TGTGCCAGCAGCTTAGTTTTTTCCGGGAACGAGCAGTACTTC
CDR3: CASSLVFSGNEQYF

J: TRBJ2-7
size: NA
D: TRBD2
V: TRBV7-2
DNA: TGTGCCAGCAGTTCGGGACTAGCGGGGGGACACGGCTTAAACTACGAGCAGTACTTC
CDR3: CASSSGLAGGHGLNYEQYF

J: TRBJ2-7
size: NA
D: TRBD2
V: TRBV4-1
DNA: TGCGCCAGCAGCGGACTAGCGGGAGCCTACGAGCAGTACTTC
CDR3: CASSGLAGAYEQYF

J: TRBJ2-2
size: NA
D: NA
V: TRBV7-9
DNA: TGTGCCAGCAGCTTAGCGTCGGGATTCGCCGGGGAGCTGTTTTTT
CDR3: CASSLASGFAGELFF

J: TRBJ2-4
size: few
D: TRBD2
V: TRBV13
DNA: TGTGCCAGCAGCGCTAGCGGGGGGTTCGGCATTCAGTACTTC
CDR3: CASSASGGFGIQYF

J: TRBJ2-3
size: NA
D: TRBD1
V: TRBV7-9
DNA: TGTGCCAGCAGCCCTGGGGACAGGGCGAGTATTAGAGATACGCAGTATTTT
CDR3: CASSPGDRASIRDTQYF

J: TRBJ2-3
size: NA
D: TRBD2
V: TRBV9
DNA: TGTGCCAGCAGCCCAGGAGTAGCGGGGGGCACAGATACGCAGTATTTT
CDR3: CASSPGVAGGTDTQYF